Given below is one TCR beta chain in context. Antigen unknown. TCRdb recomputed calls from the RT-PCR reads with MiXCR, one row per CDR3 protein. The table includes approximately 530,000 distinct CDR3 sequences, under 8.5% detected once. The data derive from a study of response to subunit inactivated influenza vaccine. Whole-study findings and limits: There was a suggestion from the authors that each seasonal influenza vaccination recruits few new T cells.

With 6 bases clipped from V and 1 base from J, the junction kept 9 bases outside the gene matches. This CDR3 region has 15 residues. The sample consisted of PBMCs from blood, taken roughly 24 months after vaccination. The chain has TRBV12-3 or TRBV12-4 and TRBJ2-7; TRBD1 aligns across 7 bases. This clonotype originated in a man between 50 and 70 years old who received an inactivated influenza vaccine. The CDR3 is CASSQQGSASYEQYF. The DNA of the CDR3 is TGTGCCAGCAGCCAACAGGGGAGCGCTTCCTACGAGCAGTACTTC.